This T cell receptor beta chain comes out of a study of T cells in Graves' hyperthyroidism and ophthalmopathy (dated by TCRdb to the late 2010s). Regarding the study in general: Peripheral blood samples were taken at the time of initial diagnosis, prior to any treatment. To identify distinguishing TCR V-J signatures, a discovery cohort of about 100 patients was used, comprising 43 with Graves' ophthalmopathy and 55 to 65 with stable Graves' hyperthyroidism. Prospective prediction of ophthalmopathy was tested in an independent validation cohort consisting of about 19 hyperthyroidism patients and 15 to 17 patients who later progressed to ophthalmopathy. For training and testing, the approximately 97 patients in the discovery cohort were randomly divided in a 7:3 ratio. The study also compared thyroid tissue and blood T-cell repertoires from about six Graves' hyperthyroidism patients. Once sampling was done, hyperthyroidism patients were given methimazole at a starting dose of 30 mg daily, whereas ophthalmopathy patients were given high-dose intravenous methylprednisolone. TCR Vbeta CDR3 sequencing of 135 peripheral blood samples (about 45 ophthalmopathy, 75 or so hyperthyroidism and some 17 progressor patients) is reported in the paper. Overall study results and their limits: Most expanded thyroid clonotypes (frequency above 0.001) were also detected in blood, a finding suggesting that blood repertoires may reflect thyroid immune responses. Sample size was not statistically predetermined, and investigators were not blinded to group allocation. A model built on a 13 V-J signature distinguished ophthalmopathy from stable hyperthyroidism, reaching over 85% sensitivity and 81.08% specificity in cross-validation and 80%/75% in testing. In validation, progression to ophthalmopathy was predicted by the model with nearly 71% sensitivity and just over 72% specificity, a median of about 6.8 months before onset.

As to this clonotype: Its antigen is not yet known. One junction end does not reproduce the germline sequence, and a read error may be involved.

Moderately to severely active disease, a Clinical Activity Score of at least 3, a NOSPECS grade of at least 4, and a duration under 3 months were present in ophthalmopathy patients. Exclusion was applied to patients with uncontrolled infections, other autoimmune diseases, pregnancy or lactation. Diagnoses relied on clinical symptoms, serum thyroxine and TRAb, thyroid ultrasound and orbital computed tomography. PBMCs were isolated from more than 8 ml of fresh peripheral blood by Ficoll-Paque density gradient centrifugation. Total RNA was extracted using Trizol reagent, and RNA quality was assessed on an Agilent 2100 Bioanalyzer. The TCR beta CDR3 regions were amplified from RNA transcripts. The TCR CDR3 was subjected to a first round of RT-PCR using the HTBI primer set and the Qiagen OneStep RT-PCR kit. The libraries were constructed in a second round of multiplex PCR and then size-selected and purified. Paired-end sequencing of the libraries was performed with 100 bp reads on an Illumina HiSeq2000. The authors processed their data as follows. SOAPnuke was used to process the raw data, throwing out any read that contained adapters or uncalled bases, had a mean Phred below 15, or lacked an exact constant-primer or identifier match. COPE v1.2.5 was used to merge the high-quality paired reads, and each unique nucleotide sequence was defined as a clonotype. MiTCR v1.1 was used to align clonotypes to the IMGT TRBV, TRBD and TRBJ reference segments. The analysis included only V-J combinations with a frequency above 0.0001, which together covered more than 99% of the repertoires. The TCS score was defined as F50 (clonal expansion) divided by E x V (chaos), with BLOSUM62-based TCRdist calculated between CDR3 peptides within each V-J. Welch's t-statistics and random forest reduced roughly 500 V-J features to 13, which were used in a naive Bayes classifier (R e1071). The public sequencing data were trimmed at Q25 with fastp and processed into clonotypes with MiXCR by TCRdb, which kept only in-frame beta chains. Under each unique CDR3 protein, matching rows form one entry showing the most common genes and DNA. TCRdb's processing, not the study's, gives the V and J calls here. The sample table contains about 52,000 distinct CDR3 sequences; only one count was recorded for around 48% of them. Of the sample, approximately 9% is held by the ten largest clones.

The CDR3 measures 17 amino acids from cysteine to phenylalanine. The entry retains the CDR3 DNA only, 51 bases that are in frame from base 1. The germline V gene provides CDR1 SGHTA and CDR2 FQGNSA. The chain is encoded by TRBV7-2 joined to TRBJ2-1, and TRBD2 matches 7 of the central bases. This clonotype was obtained from a woman between 45 and 65 years old with Graves' ophthalmopathy. The sequencing input was blood. The DNA is TGTGCCAGCAGCTCAAGACCTAGAGGGAGGGCCTATAATGAGCAGTTCTTC. Its protein product is CASSSRPRGRAYNEQFF.